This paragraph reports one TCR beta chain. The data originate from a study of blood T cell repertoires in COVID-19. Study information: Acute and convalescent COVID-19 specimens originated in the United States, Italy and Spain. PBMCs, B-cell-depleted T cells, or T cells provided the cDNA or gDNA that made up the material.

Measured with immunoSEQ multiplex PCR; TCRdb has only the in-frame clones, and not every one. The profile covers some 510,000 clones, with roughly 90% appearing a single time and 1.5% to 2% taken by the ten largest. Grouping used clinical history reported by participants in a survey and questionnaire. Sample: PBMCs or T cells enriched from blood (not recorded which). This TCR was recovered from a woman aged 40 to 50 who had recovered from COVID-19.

CDR3 nucleotide sequence: TGTGCCAGCAGCTTTAGCGGGAGGGCCCGTGATGAGCAGTTCTTC. Protein product: CASSFSGRARDEQFF. The chain is built from TRBV3-1 (or the pseudogene TRBV3-2) and TRBJ2-1; 11 bases line up with TRBD2. The germline V gene has CDR1 LGHDT and CDR2 YNNKEL (reference sequence). CDR3 size: 15 residues. After removal of 5 bases from V and 8 bases from J, the junction contained 8 bases not matched to a gene.